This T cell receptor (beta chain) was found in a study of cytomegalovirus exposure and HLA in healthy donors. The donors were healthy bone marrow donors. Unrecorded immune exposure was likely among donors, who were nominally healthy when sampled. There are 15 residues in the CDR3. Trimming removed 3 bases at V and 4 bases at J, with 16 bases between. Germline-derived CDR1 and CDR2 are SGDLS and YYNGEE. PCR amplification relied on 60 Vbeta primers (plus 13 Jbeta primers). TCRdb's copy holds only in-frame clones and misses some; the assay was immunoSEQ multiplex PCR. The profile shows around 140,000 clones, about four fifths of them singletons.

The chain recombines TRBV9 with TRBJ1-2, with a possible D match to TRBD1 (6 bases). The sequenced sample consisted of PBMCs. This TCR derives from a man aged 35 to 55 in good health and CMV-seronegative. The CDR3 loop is CASSGLQGRFYGYTF. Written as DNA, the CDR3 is TGTGCCAGCAGCGGCCTGCAGGGGCGGTTCTATGGCTACACCTTC.